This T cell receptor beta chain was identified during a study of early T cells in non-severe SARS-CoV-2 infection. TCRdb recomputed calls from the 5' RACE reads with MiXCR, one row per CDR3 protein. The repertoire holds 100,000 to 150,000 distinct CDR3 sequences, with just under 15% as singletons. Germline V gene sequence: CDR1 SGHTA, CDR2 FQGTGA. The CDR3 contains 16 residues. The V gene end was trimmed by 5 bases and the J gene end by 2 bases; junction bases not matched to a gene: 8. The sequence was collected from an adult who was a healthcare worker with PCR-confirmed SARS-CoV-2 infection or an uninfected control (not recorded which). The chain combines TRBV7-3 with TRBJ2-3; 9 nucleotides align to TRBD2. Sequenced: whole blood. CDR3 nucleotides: TGTGCCAGCAGCACCCACAGCGGGGGGACCACAGATACGCAGTATTTT. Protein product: CASSTHSGGTTDTQYF. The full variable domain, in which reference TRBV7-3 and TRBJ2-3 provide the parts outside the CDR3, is GAGVSQTPSNKVTEKGKYVELRCDPISGHTALYWYRQSLGQGPEFLIYFQGTGAADDSGLPNDRFFAVRPEGSVSTLKIQRTERGDSAVYLCASSTHSGGTTDTQYFGPGTRLTVL.